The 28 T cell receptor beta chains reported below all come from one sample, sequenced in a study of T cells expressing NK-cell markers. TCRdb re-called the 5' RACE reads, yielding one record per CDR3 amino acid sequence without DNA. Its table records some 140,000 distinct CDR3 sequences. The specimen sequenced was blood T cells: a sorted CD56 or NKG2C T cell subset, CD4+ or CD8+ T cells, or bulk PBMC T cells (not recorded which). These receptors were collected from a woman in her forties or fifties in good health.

This chain's CDR3 is CSVASSGRLTYNEQFF. V gene TRBV29-1 combines with J gene TRBJ2-1; TCRdb designates TRBD2, a call that cannot be tested without DNA. CDR1 and CDR2 from the germline V gene are SQVTM and ANQGSEA. The CDR3 has 16 amino acids.

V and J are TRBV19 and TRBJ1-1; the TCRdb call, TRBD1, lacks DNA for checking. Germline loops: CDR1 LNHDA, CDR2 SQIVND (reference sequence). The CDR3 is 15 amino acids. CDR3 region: CASSPGPNWNTEAFF.

This CDR3 reads CAWSVEGAGNTEAFF. This chain uses TRBV30 with TRBJ1-1; TCRdb proposes TRBD1, but this gene call is untestable without DNA. CDR3 size: 15 residues. Germline CDR1 GTSNPN, CDR2 SVGIG (reference sequence).

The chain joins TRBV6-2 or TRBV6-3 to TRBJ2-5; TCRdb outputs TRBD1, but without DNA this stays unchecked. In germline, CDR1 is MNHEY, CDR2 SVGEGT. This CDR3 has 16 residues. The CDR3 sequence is CASSYEGYPNQETQYF.

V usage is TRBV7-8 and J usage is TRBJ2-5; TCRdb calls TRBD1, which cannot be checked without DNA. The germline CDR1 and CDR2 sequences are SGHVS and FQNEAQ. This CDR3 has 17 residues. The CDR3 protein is CASRVLTMDRDWETQYF.

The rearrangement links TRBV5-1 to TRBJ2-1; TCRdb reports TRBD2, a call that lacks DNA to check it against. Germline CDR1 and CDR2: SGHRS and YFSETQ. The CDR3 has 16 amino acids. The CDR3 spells CASSLALAGGSDEQFF.

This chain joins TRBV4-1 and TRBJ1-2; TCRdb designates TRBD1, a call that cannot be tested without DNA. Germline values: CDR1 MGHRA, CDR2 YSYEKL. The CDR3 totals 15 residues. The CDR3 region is CASSQVLGGDYGYTF.

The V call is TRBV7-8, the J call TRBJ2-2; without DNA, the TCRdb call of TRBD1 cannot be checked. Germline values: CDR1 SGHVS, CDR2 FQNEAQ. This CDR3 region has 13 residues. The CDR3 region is CACKQGVTGELFF.

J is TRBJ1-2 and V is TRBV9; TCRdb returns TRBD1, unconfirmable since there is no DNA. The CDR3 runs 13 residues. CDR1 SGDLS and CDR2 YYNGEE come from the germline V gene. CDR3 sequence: CASGTRADYGYTF.

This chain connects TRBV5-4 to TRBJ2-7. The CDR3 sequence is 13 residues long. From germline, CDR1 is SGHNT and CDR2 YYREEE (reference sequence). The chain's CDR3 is CASSLEMGYEQYF. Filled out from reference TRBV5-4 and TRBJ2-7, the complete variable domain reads ETGVTQSPTHLIKTRGQQVTLRCSSQSGHNTVSWYQQALGQGPQFIFQYYREEENGRGNFPPRFSGLQFPNYSSELNVNALELDDSALYLCASSLEMGYEQYFGPGTRLTVT.

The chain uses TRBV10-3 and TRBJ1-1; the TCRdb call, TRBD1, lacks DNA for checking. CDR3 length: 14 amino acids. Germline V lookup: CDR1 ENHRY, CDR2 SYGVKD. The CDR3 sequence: CAIRGGLMNTEAFF.

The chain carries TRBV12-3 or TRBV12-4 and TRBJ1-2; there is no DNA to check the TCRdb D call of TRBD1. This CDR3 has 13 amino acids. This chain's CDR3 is CASTPSTGEGYTF.

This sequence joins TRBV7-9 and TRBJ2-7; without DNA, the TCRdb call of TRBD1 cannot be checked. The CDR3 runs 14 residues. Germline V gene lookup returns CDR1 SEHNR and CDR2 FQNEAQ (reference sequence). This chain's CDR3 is CASSFRDRSYGQYF.

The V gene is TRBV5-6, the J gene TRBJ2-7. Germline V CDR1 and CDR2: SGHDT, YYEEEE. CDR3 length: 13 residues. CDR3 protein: CASSADLAYEQYF.

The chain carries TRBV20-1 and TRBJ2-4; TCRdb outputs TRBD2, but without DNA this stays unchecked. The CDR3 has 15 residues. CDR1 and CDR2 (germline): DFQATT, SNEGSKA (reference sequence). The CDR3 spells CSASHSGFTKNIQYF.

CDR3 sequence reads: CASSPGGQGGHYGYTF. The V and J genes are TRBV9 and TRBJ1-2; no DNA is available, so the TRBD1 call from TCRdb remains unchecked. CDR1 and CDR2 (germline): SGDLS, YYNGEE. The CDR3 runs to 16 residues.

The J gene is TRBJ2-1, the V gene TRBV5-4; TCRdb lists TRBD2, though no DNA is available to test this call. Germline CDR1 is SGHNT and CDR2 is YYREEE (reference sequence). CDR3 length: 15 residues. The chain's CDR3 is CASSHSATSYNEQFF.

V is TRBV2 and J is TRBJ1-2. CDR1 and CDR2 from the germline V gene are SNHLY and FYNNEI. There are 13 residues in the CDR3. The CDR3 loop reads CASSESTAYGYTF.

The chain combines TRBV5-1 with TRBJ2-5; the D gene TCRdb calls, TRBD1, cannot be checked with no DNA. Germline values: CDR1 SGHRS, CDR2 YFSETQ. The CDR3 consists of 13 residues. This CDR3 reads CASRGQGQETQYF. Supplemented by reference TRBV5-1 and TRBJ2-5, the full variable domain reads KAGVTQTPRYLIKTRGQQVTLSCSPISGHRSVSWYQQTPGQGLQFLFEYFSETQRNKGNFPGRFSGRQFSNSRSEMNVSTLELGDSALYLCASRGQGQETQYFGPGTRLLVL.

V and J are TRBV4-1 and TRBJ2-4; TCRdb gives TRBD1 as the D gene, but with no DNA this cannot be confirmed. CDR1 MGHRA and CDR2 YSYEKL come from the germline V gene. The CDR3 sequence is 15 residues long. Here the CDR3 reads CASSQKSGPGNIQYF.

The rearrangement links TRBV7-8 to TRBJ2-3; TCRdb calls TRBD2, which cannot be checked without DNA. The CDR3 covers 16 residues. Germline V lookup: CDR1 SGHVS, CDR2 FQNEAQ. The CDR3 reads CASSSQTSGITDTQYF. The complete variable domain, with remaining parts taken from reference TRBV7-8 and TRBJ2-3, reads GAGVSQSPRYKVAKRGQDVALRCDPISGHVSLFWYQQALGQGPEFLTYFQNEAQLDKSGLPSDRFFAERPEGSVSTLKIQRTQQEDSAVYLCASSSQTSGITDTQYFGPGTRLTVL.

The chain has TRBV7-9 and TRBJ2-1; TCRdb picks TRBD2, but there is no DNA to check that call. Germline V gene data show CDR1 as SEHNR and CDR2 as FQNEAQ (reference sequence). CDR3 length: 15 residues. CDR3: CASSLGDSETGEQFF.

The CDR3: CASSPPTAGYSYNEQFF. The chain links TRBV5-1 to TRBJ2-1; TCRdb's D gene call, TRBD1, goes unchecked for lack of DNA. This CDR3 is built from 17 residues. Germline values: CDR1 SGHRS, CDR2 YFSETQ. The variable domain in full, completed from reference TRBV5-1 and TRBJ2-1, reads KAGVTQTPRYLIKTRGQQVTLSCSPISGHRSVSWYQQTPGQGLQFLFEYFSETQRNKGNFPGRFSGRQFSNSRSEMNVSTLELGDSALYLCASSPPTAGYSYNEQFFGPGTRLTVL.

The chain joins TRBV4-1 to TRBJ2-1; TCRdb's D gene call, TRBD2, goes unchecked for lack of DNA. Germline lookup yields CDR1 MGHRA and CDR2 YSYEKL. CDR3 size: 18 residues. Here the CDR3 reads CASSQEGLADPSGGEQFF.

The CDR3 here is CASSSSGVGYEQYF. This chain links TRBV7-8 with TRBJ2-7; TCRdb's D call of TRBD1 is untestable without DNA. This CDR3 contains 14 residues. The germline V gene has CDR1 SGHVS and CDR2 FQNEAQ. The full variable domain, rest sourced from reference TRBV7-8 and TRBJ2-7, is GAGVSQSPRYKVAKRGQDVALRCDPISGHVSLFWYQQALGQGPEFLTYFQNEAQLDKSGLPSDRFFAERPEGSVSTLKIQRTQQEDSAVYLCASSSSGVGYEQYFGPGTRLTVT.

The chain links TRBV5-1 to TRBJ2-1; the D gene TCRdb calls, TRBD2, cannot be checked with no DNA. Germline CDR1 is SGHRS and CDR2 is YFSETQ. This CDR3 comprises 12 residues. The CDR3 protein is CASSASGTEQFF. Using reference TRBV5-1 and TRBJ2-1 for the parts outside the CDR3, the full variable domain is KAGVTQTPRYLIKTRGQQVTLSCSPISGHRSVSWYQQTPGQGLQFLFEYFSETQRNKGNFPGRFSGRQFSNSRSEMNVSTLELGDSALYLCASSASGTEQFFGPGTRLTVL.

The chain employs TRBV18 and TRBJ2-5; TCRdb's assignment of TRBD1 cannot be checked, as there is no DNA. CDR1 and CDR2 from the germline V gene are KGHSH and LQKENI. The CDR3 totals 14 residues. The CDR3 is CASSPSREQETQYF. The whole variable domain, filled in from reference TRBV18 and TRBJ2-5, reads NAGVMQNPRHLVRRRGQEARLRCSPMKGHSHVYWYRQLPEEGLKFMVYLQKENIIDESGMPKERFSAEFPKEGPSILRIQQVVRGDSAAYFCASSPSREQETQYFGPGTRLLVL.

The CDR3 sequence is CASSPPGPNTGELFF. The chain links TRBV18 to TRBJ2-2. The CDR3 is 15 amino acids. Germline CDR1 KGHSH, CDR2 LQKENI.